These T cell receptor beta chains were read from a single sample in a study of T cell responses to AZD1222 COVID-19 vaccine. Repertoires were generated with immunoSEQ multiplex PCR, while TCRdb's copy carries only in-frame clones and drops some. Of about 160,000 clones in the sample, about 90% are singletons; the top ten hold 1.5% to 2%. Sequences were derived from peripheral blood, sampled on day 0 of AZD1222 vaccination. These receptors all come from an adult in good health. The CDR3 runs from the conserved cysteine through the conserved F or W. A clone size is listed for some rows: how often the clone was seen (once, few, many), or a class if it is expanded.

clone size	V gene	CDR3 length	J gene	CDR3 protein
few	TRBV10-1	15	TRBJ2-1	CASSESYTWGNEQFF
-	TRBV7-2	15	TRBJ1-4	CASSPDRGTNEKLFF
-	TRBV3-1/TRBV3-2	13	TRBJ2-7	CASSQVNSYEQYF
once	TRBV7-6	14	TRBJ1-6	CASSDRVGNSPLHF
-	TRBV2	16	TRBJ2-5	CASSSGLAGGQETQYF
-	TRBV12-2	18	TRBJ1-5	CASRFKSPRPSLNQPQHF
-	TRBV5-1	13	TRBJ2-7	CASSRGDRYEQYF
-	TRBV28	13	TRBJ2-7	CASSLSPGYEQYF
-	TRBV7-2	16	TRBJ1-2	CASSSRSFGTGRGYTF
-	TRBV5-6	14	TRBJ1-1	CASTYSALNTEAFF
-	TRBV11-2	12	TRBJ2-7	CASSLGRFEQYF
-	TRBV10-3	15	TRBJ1-1	CAISELTGVNTEAFF
-	TRBV19	15	TRBJ1-5	CASSTETGRGQPQHF
-	TRBV19	15	TRBJ1-2	CASRGEGSPNYGYTF
-	TRBV15	16	TRBJ2-3	CATSRFGQGGSDTQYF
-	TRBV2	14	TRBJ1-6	CASSWTGGNSPLHF
-	TRBV28	13	TRBJ1-1	CASSFRGRTEAFF
-	TRBV30	12	TRBJ1-1	CACPGRATEAFF
-	TRBV6-2/TRBV6-3	15	TRBJ1-1	CASSVPGTANTEAFF